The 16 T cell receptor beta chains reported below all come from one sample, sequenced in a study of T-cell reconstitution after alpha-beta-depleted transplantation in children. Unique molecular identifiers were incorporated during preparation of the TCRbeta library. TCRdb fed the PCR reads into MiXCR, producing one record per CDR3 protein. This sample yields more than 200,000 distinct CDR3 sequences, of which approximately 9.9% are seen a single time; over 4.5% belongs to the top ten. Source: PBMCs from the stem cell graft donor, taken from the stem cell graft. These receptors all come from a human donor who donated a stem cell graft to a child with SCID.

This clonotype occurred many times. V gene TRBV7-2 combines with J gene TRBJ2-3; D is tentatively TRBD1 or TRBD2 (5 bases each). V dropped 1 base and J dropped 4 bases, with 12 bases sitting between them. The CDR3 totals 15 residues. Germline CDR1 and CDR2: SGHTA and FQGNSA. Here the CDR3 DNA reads TGTGCCAGCAGCTTAGTGCCGGGGCGCCCAGATACGCAGTATTTT. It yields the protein CASSLVPGRPDTQYF.

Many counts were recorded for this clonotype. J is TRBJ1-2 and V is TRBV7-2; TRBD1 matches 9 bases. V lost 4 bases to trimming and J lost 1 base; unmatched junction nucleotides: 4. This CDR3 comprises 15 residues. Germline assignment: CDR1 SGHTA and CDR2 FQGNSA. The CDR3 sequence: CASSWTGAFNYGYTF. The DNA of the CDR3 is TGTGCCAGCAGCTGGACAGGGGCTTTTAACTATGGCTACACCTTC.

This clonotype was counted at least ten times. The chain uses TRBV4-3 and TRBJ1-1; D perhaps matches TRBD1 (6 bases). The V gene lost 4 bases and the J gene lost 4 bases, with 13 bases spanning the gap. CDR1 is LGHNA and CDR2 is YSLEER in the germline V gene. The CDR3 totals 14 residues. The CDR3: CASSRTTGFTEAFF. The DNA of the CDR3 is TGCGCCAGCAGCCGGACCACAGGGTTCACTGAAGCTTTCTTT.

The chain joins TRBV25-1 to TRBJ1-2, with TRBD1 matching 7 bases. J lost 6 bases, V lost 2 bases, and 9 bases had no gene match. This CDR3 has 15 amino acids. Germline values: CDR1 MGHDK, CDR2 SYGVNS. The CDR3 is CASSEDSGTVNGYTF. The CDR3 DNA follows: TGTGCCAGCAGTGAAGACTCTGGGACAGTCAATGGCTACACCTTC.

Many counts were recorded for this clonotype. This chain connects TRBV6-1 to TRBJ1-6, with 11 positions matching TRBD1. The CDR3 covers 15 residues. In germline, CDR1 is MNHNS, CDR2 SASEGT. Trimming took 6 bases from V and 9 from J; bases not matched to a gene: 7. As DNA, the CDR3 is TGTGCCAGCAGCGGATCCGGGACAGGGGGTTCACCCCTCCACTTT. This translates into CASSGSGTGGSPLHF.

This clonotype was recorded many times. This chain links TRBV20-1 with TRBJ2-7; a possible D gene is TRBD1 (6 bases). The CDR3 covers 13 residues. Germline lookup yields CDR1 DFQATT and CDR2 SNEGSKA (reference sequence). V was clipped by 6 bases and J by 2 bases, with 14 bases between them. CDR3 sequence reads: CSAQGSRPYEQYF. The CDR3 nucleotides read TGCAGTGCGCAGGGGTCCAGACCCTACGAGCAGTACTTC.

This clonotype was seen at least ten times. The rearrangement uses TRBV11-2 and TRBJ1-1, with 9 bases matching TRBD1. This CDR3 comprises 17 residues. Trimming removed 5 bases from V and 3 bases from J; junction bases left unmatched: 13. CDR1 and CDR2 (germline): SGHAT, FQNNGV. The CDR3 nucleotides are TGTGCCAGCAGCCCCGGGACAGGGAACTCGGTGTACACTGAAGCTTTCTTT. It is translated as CASSPGTGNSVYTEAFF. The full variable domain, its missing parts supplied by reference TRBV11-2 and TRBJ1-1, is EAGVAQSPRYKIIEKRQSVAFWCNPISGHATLYWYQQILGQGPKLLIQFQNNGVVDDSQLPKDRFSAERLKGVDSTLKIQPAKLEDSAVYLCASSPGTGNSVYTEAFFGQGTRLTVV.

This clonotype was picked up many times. In DNA form, the CDR3 reads TGTGCCAGCAGCTCACAGGGGGGGGTTTTTTCCTACGAGCAGTACTTC. Translation gives CASSSQGGVFSYEQYF. This rearrangement joins TRBV11-2 to TRBJ2-7, with D perhaps TRBD1 (8 bases). V lost 4 bases and J 1 base, leaving 17 bases between the germline ends. The CDR3 loop spans 16 amino acids. CDR1 SGHAT and CDR2 FQNNGV come from the germline V gene.

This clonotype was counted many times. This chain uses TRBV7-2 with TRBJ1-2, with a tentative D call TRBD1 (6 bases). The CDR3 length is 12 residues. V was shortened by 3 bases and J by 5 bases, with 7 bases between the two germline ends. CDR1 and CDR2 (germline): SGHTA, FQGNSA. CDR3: CASSFGQYGYTF. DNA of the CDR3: TGTGCCAGCAGCTTCGGACAGTATGGCTACACCTTC.

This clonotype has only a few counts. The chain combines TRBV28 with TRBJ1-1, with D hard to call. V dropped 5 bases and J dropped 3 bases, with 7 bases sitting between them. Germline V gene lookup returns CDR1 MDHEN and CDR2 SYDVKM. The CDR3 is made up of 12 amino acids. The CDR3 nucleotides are TGTGCCAGCAGTCCCCTCTACACTGAAGCTTTCTTT. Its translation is CASSPLYTEAFF.

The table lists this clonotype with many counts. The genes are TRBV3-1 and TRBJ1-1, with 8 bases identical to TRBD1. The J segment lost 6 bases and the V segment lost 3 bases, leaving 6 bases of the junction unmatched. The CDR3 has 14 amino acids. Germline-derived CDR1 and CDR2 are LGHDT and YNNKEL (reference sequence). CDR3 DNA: TGTGCCAGCAGCCATGGGACAGGAGAATCTGAAGCTTTCTTT. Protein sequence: CASSHGTGESEAFF.

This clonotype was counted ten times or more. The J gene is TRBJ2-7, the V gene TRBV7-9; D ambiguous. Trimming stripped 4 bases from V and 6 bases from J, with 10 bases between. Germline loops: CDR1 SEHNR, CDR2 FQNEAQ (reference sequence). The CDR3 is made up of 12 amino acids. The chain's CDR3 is CASSSDLVEQYF. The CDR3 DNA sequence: TGTGCCAGCAGCTCGGACCTGGTCGAGCAGTACTTC.

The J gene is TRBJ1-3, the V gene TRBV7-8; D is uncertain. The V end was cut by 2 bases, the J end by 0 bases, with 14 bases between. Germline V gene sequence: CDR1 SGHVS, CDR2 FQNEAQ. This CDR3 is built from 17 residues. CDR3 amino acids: CASSLLGGYFSGNTIYF. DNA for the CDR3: TGTGCCAGCAGCTTACTAGGCGGATACTTCTCTGGAAACACCATATATTTT.

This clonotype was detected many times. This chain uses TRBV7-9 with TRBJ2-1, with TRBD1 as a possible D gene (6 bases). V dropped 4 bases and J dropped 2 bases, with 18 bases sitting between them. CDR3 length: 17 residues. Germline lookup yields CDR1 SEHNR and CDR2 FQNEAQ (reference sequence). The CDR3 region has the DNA TGTGCCAGCAGCTCCCCGAATAAGGGGGAAACCTACAATGAGCAGTTCTTC. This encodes CASSSPNKGETYNEQFF. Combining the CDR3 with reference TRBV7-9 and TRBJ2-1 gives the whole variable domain DTGVSQNPRHKITKRGQNVTFRCDPISEHNRLYWYRQTLGQGPEFLTYFQNEAQLEKSRLLSDRFSAERPKGSFSTLEIQRTEQGDSAMYLCASSSPNKGETYNEQFFGPGTRLTVL.

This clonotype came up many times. The CDR3 loop reads CASSQLRGVSTDTQYF. The CDR3 DNA reads as TGTGCCAGCAGCCAGCTCCGGGGGGTGAGCACAGATACGCAGTATTTT. This chain joins TRBV7-8 and TRBJ2-3; 7 nucleotides line up with TRBD2. V was clipped by 5 bases and J by 0 bases; unmatched bases: 8. The V gene's germline CDR1 is SGHVS and CDR2 FQNEAQ. The CDR3 consists of 16 residues.

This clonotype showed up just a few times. CDR3 region: CASSQDRGAHYGYTF. The CDR3 DNA sequence: TGTGCCAGCAGCCAAGATCGGGGGGCTCACTATGGCTACACCTTC. This chain joins TRBV3-1 and TRBJ1-2; D may be TRBD1 (6 bases). Germline loops: CDR1 LGHDT, CDR2 YNNKEL (reference sequence). V was clipped by 0 bases and J by 3 bases, with 11 bases between them. The CDR3 contains 15 residues. Full variable domain (rest looked up from reference TRBV3-1 and TRBJ1-2): DTAVSQTPKYLVTQMGNDKSIKCEQNLGHDTMYWYKQDSKKFLKIMFSYNNKELIINETVPNRFSPKSPDKAHLNLHINSLELGDSAVYFCASSQDRGAHYGYTFGSGTRLTVV.